This T cell receptor (beta chain) derives from a study of beta chain features in type 1 diabetes. Study-wide findings and caveats: Shorter TCRB CDR3s, moderately but significantly so, marked every one of the four CD4+ subsets in Type 1 diabetes patients. The study notes PCR might favor shorter templates equally in patients and controls. Within the patient group, naive, central memory and Treg TCRB repertoires appeared more similar to each other than within healthy donors.

A note on this clone: Its antigen is currently unknown.

The V segment lost 1 base and the J segment 8 bases; nucleotides outside the gene matches: 6. Germline V gene sequence: CDR1 SEHNR, CDR2 FQNEAQ (reference sequence). The CDR3 consists of 14 residues. Averaging roughly 0.12 L, one heparinised blood draw came from each individual donor. CD4+ cells of the naive, central memory, regulatory and stem cell-like memory types were sorted via CD45RO/CCR7/CD25/CD127/CD95/CD27. cDNA synthesis used the whole RNA isolate, giving expressed TCRB sequences. TCRdb keeps only in-frame clones here, not all; method: immunoSEQ multiplex PCR. The top ten clones hold approximately 1% of a sample with about 340,000 clones, around 9.7% of them seen once.

Sample: central memory CD4+ T cells from blood. The rearrangement links TRBV7-9 to TRBJ2-3; TRBD2 matches at 7 bases. The sequence was collected from a man aged 25 to 40 with type 1 diabetes. CDR3 sequence reads: CASSLGGGRATQYF. In nucleotides, the CDR3 is TGTGCCAGCAGCTTAGGCGGGGGAAGAGCTACGCAGTATTTT.